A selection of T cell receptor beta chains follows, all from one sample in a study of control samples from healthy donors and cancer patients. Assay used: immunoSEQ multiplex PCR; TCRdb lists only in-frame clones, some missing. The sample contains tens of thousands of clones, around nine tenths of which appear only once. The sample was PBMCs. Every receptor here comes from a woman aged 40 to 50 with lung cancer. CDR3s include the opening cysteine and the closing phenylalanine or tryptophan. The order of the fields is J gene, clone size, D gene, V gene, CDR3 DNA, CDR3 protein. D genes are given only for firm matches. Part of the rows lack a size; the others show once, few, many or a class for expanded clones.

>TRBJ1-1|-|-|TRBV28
TGTGCCAGCAGCCCTAACACTGAAGCTTTCTTT
CASSPNTEAFF
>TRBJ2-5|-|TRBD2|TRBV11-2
TGTGCCAGCAGCTTCCCTAGCGGGGGGCAAGAGACCCAGTACTTC
CASSFPSGGQETQYF
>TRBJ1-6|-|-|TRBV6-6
TGTGCCAGCAGTAGGGGTTCCTATAATTCACCCCTCCACTTT
CASSRGSYNSPLHF
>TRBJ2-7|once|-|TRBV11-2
TGTGCCAGCAGCTTAGGCTTCAACTACGAGCAGTACTTC
CASSLGFNYEQYF
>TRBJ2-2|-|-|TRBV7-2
TGTGCCAGCAGCCAGTCGAACACCGGGGAGCTGTTTTTT
CASSQSNTGELFF
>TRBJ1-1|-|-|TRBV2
TGTGCCAGCACGGGGGCTTGGGAAGCTTTCTTT
CASTGAWEAFF
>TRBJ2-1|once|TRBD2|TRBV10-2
TGCGCCAGCAGCATAGCGGGGCCCTCCTACAATGAGCAGTTCTTC
CASSIAGPSYNEQFF
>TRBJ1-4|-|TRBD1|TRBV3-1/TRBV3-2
TGTGCCAGCAGCCAAGATCGAATAGACAGGGCACTTGAAAAACTGTTTTTT
CASSQDRIDRALEKLFF
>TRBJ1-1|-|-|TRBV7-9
TGTGCCAGCAGCCCACCCGGGAGGAACACTGAAGCTTTCTTT
CASSPPGRNTEAFF
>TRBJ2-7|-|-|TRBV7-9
TGTGCCAGCAGCCTCTCTGCAGGGACCGCCGCCGGTGGAACTTACTTC
CASSLSAGTAAGGTYF
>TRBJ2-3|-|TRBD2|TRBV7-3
TGTGCCAGCAGTCGCGGGGGGCCAACAGATACGCAGTATTTT
CASSRGGPTDTQYF
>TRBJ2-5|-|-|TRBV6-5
TGTGCCAGCAGTTACTCGGGACGCCACGGGGAGACCCAGTACTTC
CASSYSGRHGETQYF
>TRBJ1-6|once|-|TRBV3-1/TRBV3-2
TGTGCCAGCAGCCAAGGCAACTTTTCACCCCTCCACTTT
CASSQGNFSPLHF
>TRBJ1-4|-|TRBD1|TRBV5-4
TGTGCCAGCAGCCAGGGACAGGGCACTAATGAAAAACTGTTTTTT
CASSQGQGTNEKLFF
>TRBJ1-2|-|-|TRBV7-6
TGTGCCAGCAGCTTACTAGGGACCTATGGCTACACCTTC
CASSLLGTYGYTF
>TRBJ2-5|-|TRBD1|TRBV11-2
TGTGCCAGCAGCACCCGGACAGGGGGAGAGACCCAGTACTTC
CASSTRTGGETQYF
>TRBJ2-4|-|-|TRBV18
TGTGCCAGCTCACCACCGGGGCAGGGGAGAGCCAAAAACATTCAGTACTTC
CASSPPGQGRAKNIQYF
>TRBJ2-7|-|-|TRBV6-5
TGTGCCAGCAGTTACGGGACAACTATTACCTACGAGCAGTACTTC
CASSYGTTITYEQYF
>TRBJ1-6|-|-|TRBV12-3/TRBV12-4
TGTGCCAGCAGTTTAGTTAGGGGGTCACCCCTCCACTTT
CASSLVRGSPLHF
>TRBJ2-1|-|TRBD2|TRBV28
TGTGCCGGCCATGGGGGGGTCGGCAATGAGCAGTTCTTC
CAGHGGVGNEQFF
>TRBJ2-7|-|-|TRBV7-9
TGTGCCAGCAGCTTAGCGGGGGGATGGGACGAGCAGTACTTC
CASSLAGGWDEQYF
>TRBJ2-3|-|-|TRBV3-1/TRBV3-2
TGTGCCAGCAGCCAAGCGGGGCGGGGTGAAAGAGATACGCAGTATTTT
CASSQAGRGERDTQYF
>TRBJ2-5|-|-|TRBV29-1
TGCAGCGGAGCAGCACAAGAGACCCAGTACTTC
CSGAAQETQYF
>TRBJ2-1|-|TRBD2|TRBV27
TGTGCCAGCAGTTTCAAACTATCTATAGCGGGGGACTACAATGAGCAGTTCTTC
CASSFKLSIAGDYNEQFF
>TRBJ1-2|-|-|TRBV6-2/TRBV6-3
TGTGCCAGCAGTTCGGGTGTTGGCTACACCTTC
CASSSGVGYTF
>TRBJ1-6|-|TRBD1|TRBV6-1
TGTGCCAGCAGTGAACGGTACAGGGGAGATTCACCCCTCCACTTT
CASSERYRGDSPLHF
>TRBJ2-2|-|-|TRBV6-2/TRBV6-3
TGTGCCAGCAGTTACTCTAGCACCGGGGAGCTGTTTTTT
CASSYSSTGELFF
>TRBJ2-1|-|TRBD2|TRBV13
TGTGCCAGCAGCTTTCCGGGACTAGCGGGTTACAATGAGCAGTTCTTC
CASSFPGLAGYNEQFF
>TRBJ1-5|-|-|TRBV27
TGTGCCAGCAGCCTCAGACAGGGCAATCAGCCCCAGCATTTT
CASSLRQGNQPQHF
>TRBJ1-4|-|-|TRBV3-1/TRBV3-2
TGTGCCAGCAGCCAAAGGAGGGATAAACTGTTTTTT
CASSQRRDKLFF
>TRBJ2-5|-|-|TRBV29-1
TGCAGCGGGTCGGGCAGTTGGCAAGAGACCCAGTACTTC
CSGSGSWQETQYF
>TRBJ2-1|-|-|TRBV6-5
TGTGCCAGCAGTTTGGGATCAGGGGGAGGTAATGAGCAGTTCTTC
CASSLGSGGGNEQFF
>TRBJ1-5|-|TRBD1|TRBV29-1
TGCAGCGTCGCGGAAGGGGGACAGAGAGATCAGCCCCAGCATTTT
CSVAEGGQRDQPQHF
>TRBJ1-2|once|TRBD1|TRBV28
TGTGCCAGCAGTTTATCCCTACAGGGGAGGGGGGGTGGCTACACCTTC
CASSLSLQGRGGGYTF
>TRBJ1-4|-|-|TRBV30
TGTGCCTGGAGGGAGGATGAAAAACTGTTTTTT
CAWREDEKLFF
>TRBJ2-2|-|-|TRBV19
TGTGCCAGTTGGGGCGGACAAACTCTTGTCACCGGGGAGCTGTTTTTT
CASWGGQTLVTGELFF
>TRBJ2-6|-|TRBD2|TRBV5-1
TGCGCCAGCAGCTCCGGGGGGTCTGGGGCCAACGTCCTGACTTTC
CASSSGGSGANVLTF
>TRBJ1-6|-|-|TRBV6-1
TGTGCCAGCAGTGGTCAGGGAGGGGAATATAATTCACCCCTCCACTTT
CASSGQGGEYNSPLHF
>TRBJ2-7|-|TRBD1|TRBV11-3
TGTGCCTGCCGGGACAGGGACTACGAGCAGTACTTC
CACRDRDYEQYF
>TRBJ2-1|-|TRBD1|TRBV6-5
TGTGCCAGCAGTTATGAGGGGGCCGAAGATGAGCAGTTCTTC
CASSYEGAEDEQFF
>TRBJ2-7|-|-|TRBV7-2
TGTGCCAGCAGCTTAGCGTCGTCCTTAGACAACGAGCAGTACTTC
CASSLASSLDNEQYF
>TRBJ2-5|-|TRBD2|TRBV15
TGTGCCACCAGAATAGCGGGGGAGGGAGAGACCCAGTACTTC
CATRIAGEGETQYF
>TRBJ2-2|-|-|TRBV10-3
TGTGCCATCAGACATGGCGAAAACACCGGGGAGCTGTTTTTT
CAIRHGENTGELFF
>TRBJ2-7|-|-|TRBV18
TGTGCCAGCTCACCACCCGGGGGTCGTGCCTACGAGCAGTACTTC
CASSPPGGRAYEQYF
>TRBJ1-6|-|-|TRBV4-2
TGTGCCAGCAGCCAAGAGGGGGACCGGTGGTCACCCCTCCACTTT
CASSQEGDRWSPLHF
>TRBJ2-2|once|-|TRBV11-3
TGTGCCAGCAGCTTAGTGGCAGCCACCGGGGAGCTGTTTTTT
CASSLVAATGELFF
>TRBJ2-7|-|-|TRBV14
TGTGCCAGCAGCCAGTTCTACGAGCAGTACTTC
CASSQFYEQYF
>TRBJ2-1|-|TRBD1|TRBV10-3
TGTGCCATCAGTGAGTTGGGACAGGGTCATAGTGAGCAGTTCTTC
CAISELGQGHSEQFF
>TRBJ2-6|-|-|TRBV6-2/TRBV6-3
TGTGCCAGCAGTACCCCATTCTCTGGGGCCAACGTCCTGACTTTC
CASSTPFSGANVLTF
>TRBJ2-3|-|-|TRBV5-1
TGCGCCAGCAGCTTTGGGACCACAGGGACCACAGATACGCAGTATTTT
CASSFGTTGTTDTQYF